This TCR beta chain was sequenced during a study of tumor and adjacent non-tumor tissue in lung cancer. On the study more broadly: Aged about 30 to 76 years, patients included roughly eleven men and 4 to 6 women with stage I to III disease.

Findings of the study overall: Significantly higher TCR diversity was found in tumor than normal lung. Top 100 clones took a larger repertoire share in normal lung.

RNA was extracted from bulk tissue without any cell sorting. Between August and November 2014, newly diagnosed, chemotherapy-naive lung cancer patients underwent thoracic surgery in China. With regard to this clonotype: Its antigen is not known. A read error may be the cause here, since a much bigger clone is one base away.

V gave up 2 bases and J gave up 7 bases; unmatched junction bases: 14. Germline V CDR1 and CDR2: SQVTM, ANQGSEA. The CDR3 consists of 15 residues. TCRbeta libraries were built with three rounds of nested PCR, modified from ARM-PCR. TCRdb reprocessed the multiplex PCR reads with MiXCR, giving one entry per CDR3 protein. The sample yields more than 95,000 distinct CDR3 sequences, 66% seen once. The clonotype comes from a man under 40 with non-small cell lung cancer. Specimen: lung tumor tissue. This chain links TRBV29-1 with TRBJ2-7; 7 bases line up with TRBD1. This chain's CDR3 is CSVEQPDRTSEEQYF. Here the CDR3 DNA reads TGCAGCGTTGAACAGCCGGACAGGACTTCGGAGGAGCAGTACTTC.